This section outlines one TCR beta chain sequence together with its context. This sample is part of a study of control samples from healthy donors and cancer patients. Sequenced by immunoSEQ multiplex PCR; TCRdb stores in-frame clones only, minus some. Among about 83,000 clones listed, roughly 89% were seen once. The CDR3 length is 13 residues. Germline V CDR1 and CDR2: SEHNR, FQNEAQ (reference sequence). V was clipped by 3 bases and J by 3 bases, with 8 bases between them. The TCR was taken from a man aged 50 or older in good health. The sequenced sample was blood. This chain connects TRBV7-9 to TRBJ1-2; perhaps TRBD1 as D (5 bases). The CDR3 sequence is CASSFWGDYGYTF. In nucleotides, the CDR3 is TGTGCCAGCAGCTTTTGGGGCGACTATGGCTACACCTTC. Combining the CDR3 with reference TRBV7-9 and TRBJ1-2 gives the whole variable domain DTGVSQNPRHKITKRGQNVTFRCDPISEHNRLYWYRQTLGQGPEFLTYFQNEAQLEKSRLLSDRFSAERPKGSFSTLEIQRTEQGDSAMYLCASSFWGDYGYTFGSGTRLTVV.